This T cell receptor beta chain is drawn from a study of CD8+CD57+ T cells in acquired aplastic anemia. As for the study in general: Sorting CD4+ and CD8+ cells gave DNA averaging 3.2 ug. General study results and limits: A significant difference in CD8+ Simpson's diversity between patients and controls was not found.

The template for TCR beta VDJ and CDR3 sequence profiling was genomic DNA. One entry per CDR3 protein, called by TCRdb with MiXCR from the reads. The sample lists about 250,000 distinct CDR3 sequences; roughly half were seen once. CDR1 is WNHNN and CDR2 is SYGVQD in the germline V gene (reference sequence). V was shortened by 3 bases and J by 9 bases, with 21 bases between the two germline ends. The length of the CDR3 is 15 residues. About this clonotype: The target antigen is unknown.

Selection for sequencing was limited to patients who had shown CD8+CD57+ cell expansion by flow cytometry. The source is a human donor with aplastic anemia. The specimen sequenced was sorted CD4+, CD8+, or CD8+CD57+ T cells (not recorded which) from PBMCs. V is TRBV10-1 and J is TRBJ2-7, with a tentative D call TRBD2 (5 bases). CDR3 coding DNA: TGCGCCAGCAGTGATGGCGGGCCGAGCTACGTGGTGCAGTACTTC. This encodes CASSDGGPSYVVQYF.